These T cell receptor beta chains were read from a single sample in a study of T cell responses to AZD1222 COVID-19 vaccine. Generated by immunoSEQ multiplex PCR, the TCRdb table keeps only in-frame clones and is missing some. The data show more than 95,000 clones, with almost 90% seen just once and approximately 10% held by the top ten. Source: peripheral blood, taken on day 0 of AZD1222 vaccination. The source of these receptors is an adult in good health. Both conserved end residues are part of each CDR3. Each record gives: J gene, V gene, clone size, D gene, CDR3 DNA, CDR3 protein. D genes are given only for firm matches. Expanded clones get a size class; other rows say once, few or many, or leave the size out.

J: TRBJ1-1; V: TRBV6-4; size: once; D: .; DNA: TGTGCCAGCAGTGTGGAGGGTCAGACGGAAGCTTTCTTT; CDR3: CASSVEGQTEAFF
J: TRBJ2-7; V: TRBV14; size: .; D: .; DNA: TGTGCCAGCAGCCACGAGGGGTTGGAGCAGTACTTC; CDR3: CASSHEGLEQYF
J: TRBJ1-5; V: TRBV28; size: once; D: .; DNA: TGTGCCAGCATTCCGATCGGGATCCATAGCAATCAGCCCCAGCATTTT; CDR3: CASIPIGIHSNQPQHF
J: TRBJ1-2; V: TRBV27; size: .; D: TRBD1; DNA: TGTGCCAGCAGTCCCGGACAGGGGCTGTTTGGCTACACCTTC; CDR3: CASSPGQGLFGYTF
J: TRBJ1-1; V: TRBV2; size: .; D: .; DNA: TGTGCCAGCAGTGAAGGACATTTGAGGCTGAACACTGAAGCTTTCTTT; CDR3: CASSEGHLRLNTEAFF
J: TRBJ1-4; V: TRBV5-3; size: .; D: .; DNA: TGTGCCAGAAGCTCCTCCCAGGTGGGGAACGACCCGGGGCGTAATGAAAAACTGTTTTTT; CDR3: CARSSSQVGNDPGRNEKLFF
J: TRBJ2-7; V: TRBV14; size: .; D: TRBD1; DNA: TGTGCCAGCAGACTTCACGGGACAGCAGGCGAGCAGTACTTC; CDR3: CASRLHGTAGEQYF
J: TRBJ2-7; V: TRBV11-3; size: .; D: TRBD2; DNA: TGTGCCAGCAGCTCTAGCGGGAGGGCCTACGAGCAGTACTTC; CDR3: CASSSSGRAYEQYF
J: TRBJ1-2; V: TRBV24-1; size: .; D: .; DNA: TGTGCCACCAGTGATTTGGAGAATGGCTACACCTTC; CDR3: CATSDLENGYTF
J: TRBJ1-5; V: TRBV6-2/TRBV6-3; size: .; D: .; DNA: TGTGCCAGCAGCAAACGTCTGGACAGTCTTAGCAATCAGCCCCAGCATTTT; CDR3: CASSKRLDSLSNQPQHF